This entry describes one T cell receptor (beta chain). The target antigen is unknown. V lost 0 bases to trimming and J lost 7 bases, with 3 bases between them. The CDR3 totals 11 residues. These data belong to a study of T cell responses to AZD1222 COVID-19 vaccine. Method: immunoSEQ multiplex PCR; TCRdb's copy keeps in-frame clones and lacks some. The table lists some 150,000 clones, about nine tenths of them singletons. Whole-study results and caveats: Clonal diversity was possibly underestimated; the donors were predominantly white British and more often female.

The sequence was collected from an adult in good health. The J gene is TRBJ1-1, the V gene TRBV12-3 or TRBV12-4, with unresolved D. The material was peripheral blood, obtained on day 0 of AZD1222 vaccination. The CDR3 DNA is TGTGCCAGCAGTTTAGCGTTTGAAGCTTTCTTT. Protein: CASSLAFEAFF.